The entry below describes one TCR beta chain. Its target is unknown. Caucasian adults residing in Nashville, Tennessee made up all the donors. The sample is drawn from a study of shared clonotypes between healthy human individuals. Study-wide background: CD4 naive and memory got three plates each, CD8 naive two, CD8 memory one.

Overall study findings and caveats: Memory subsets had estimated richness that was generally smaller than that of naive subsets. With a few donors compared, around 4.7% of naive CD4 clonotypes were shared.

Sequencing was performed with immunoSEQ multiplex PCR; in TCRdb, only in-frame clones are kept and a portion is missing. Of some 2.3 million clones in the sample, approximately 95% are singletons; the top ten hold under 0.45%. Specimen: naive CD4+ T cells from PBMCs. Described subset: CD45RA+ positively selected. The sequence came from a man between 18 and 35 years old in good health. Some clones in this sample may be carry-over from other donors' samples.

CDR3 in amino acids: CASSVITLSRSYNEQFF. DNA for the CDR3: TGTGCCAGCAGCGTTATAACCTTGAGTCGCTCCTACAATGAGCAGTTCTTC. J is TRBJ2-1 and V is TRBV9; unclear D gene. The germline gives CDR1 SGDLS, CDR2 YYNGEE. The CDR3 runs 17 residues. The ends were cut back, 2 bases at V and 0 bases at J, with 15 bases in the middle. Full variable domain (rest looked up from reference TRBV9 and TRBJ2-1): DSGVTQTPKHLITATGQRVTLRCSPRSGDLSVYWYQQSLDQGLQFLIQYYNGEERAKGNILERFSAQQFPDLHSELNLSSLELGDSALYFCASSVITLSRSYNEQFFGPGTRLTVL.